Presented here are 15 T cell receptor beta chains from one specimen sequenced in a study of shared clonotypes between healthy human individuals. The assay was immunoSEQ multiplex PCR, and TCRdb's table has in-frame clones only and misses some. This sample yields 2,500,000 or so clones, of which roughly 92% are seen a single time; about 0.41% belongs to the top ten. The sequenced sample was naive CD4+ T cells from PBMCs. Stated subset: CD45RA+ positively selected. The receptors come from a man in his late teens or twenties in good health. Some clones in this sample may be carry-over from other donors' samples.

Comments on this clone: Other DNA sequences in this specimen translate into the identical CDR3. The rearrangement links TRBV30 to TRBJ1-2; D remains unclear. V lost 0 bases to trimming and J lost 2 bases, with 7 bases between them. The CDR3 is 13 amino acids. The germline CDR1 and CDR2 sequences are GTSNPN and SVGIG (reference sequence). CDR3 loop: CAWSVPGNYGYTF. DNA for the CDR3: TGTGCCTGGAGTGTCCCCGGAAACTATGGCTACACCTTC.

The rearrangement links TRBV10-1 to TRBJ2-2; 10 bases fit TRBD2. There are 17 residues in the CDR3. Germline V gene data show CDR1 as WNHNN and CDR2 as SYGVQD (reference sequence). J lost 0 bases, V lost 4 bases, and 5 bases had no gene match. Written as DNA, the CDR3 is TGCGCCAGCAGTGGGACTAGCGGAACGCCGAACACCGGGGAGCTGTTTTTT. Residues: CASSGTSGTPNTGELFF.

The chain employs TRBV25-1 and TRBJ1-1, with D possibly matching TRBD1 (5 bases). There are 13 residues in the CDR3. CDR1 is MGHDK and CDR2 is SYGVNS in the germline V gene. The V gene lost 4 bases and the J gene lost 7 bases, with 13 bases spanning the gap. The CDR3 DNA follows: TGTGCCAGCAGTGTAAGGGTCCAGGGTGAAGCTTTCTTT. Amino acid sequence: CASSVRVQGEAFF.

Only one count was recorded for this clone. V usage is TRBV4-1 and J usage is TRBJ2-4; 8 positions match TRBD2. With 4 bases clipped from V and 5 bases from J, the junction kept 7 bases outside the gene matches. The CDR3 extends over 15 amino acids. Germline V gene sequence: CDR1 MGHRA, CDR2 YSYEKL. The CDR3 here is CASSRVGAGENIQYF. The CDR3 coding sequence is TGCGCCAGCAGCCGGGTGGGAGCGGGAGAAAACATTCAGTACTTC.

Points on this clone: Since a much larger clone is just one base distant, this may be a read error. Other DNA sequences in the same sample also yield this CDR3. The V gene is TRBV5-1, the J gene TRBJ2-3; D is undetermined. The V gene's germline CDR1 is SGHRS and CDR2 YFSETQ. This CDR3 is built from 12 residues. Trimming stripped 2 bases from V and 2 bases from J, with 3 bases between. The CDR3: CASSFTTDTQYF. In DNA form, the CDR3 reads TGCGCCAGCAGCTTTACCACAGATACGCAGTATTTT.

As regards this clone: In the same sample, other DNA sequences code for this CDR3. This chain connects TRBV5-1 to TRBJ2-3; no firm D call. Per germline, CDR1 SGHRS and CDR2 YFSETQ. The CDR3 consists of 12 residues. V lost 3 bases, J lost 6 bases, and 8 bases lay in between. The DNA for the CDR3 is TGCGCCAGCAGCTCCCCCACCGATACGCAGTATTTT. It specifies CASSSPTDTQYF.

This clone was seen a single time. Other DNA sequences from this sample encode an identical CDR3 as well. The V and J genes are TRBV7-2 and TRBJ2-6; no firm D call. The CDR3 consists of 14 residues. Germline lookup yields CDR1 SGHTA and CDR2 FQGNSA. V was cut by 3 bases and J by 1 base, with 4 bases left in between. CDR3 in DNA: TGTGCCAGCAGCTTGGGTTCTGGGGCCAACGTCCTGACTTTC. Translation: CASSLGSGANVLTF.

This clone was seen a single time. V and J are TRBV5-1 and TRBJ2-3; D perhaps matches TRBD2 (6 bases). V shed 4 bases and J shed 6 bases, with 18 bases lying between them. CDR3 length: 15 residues. Germline V gene data show CDR1 as SGHRS and CDR2 as YFSETQ. The CDR3 loop is CASSDTGGIGDTQYF. CDR3 in DNA: TGCGCCAGCAGCGATACGGGCGGGATTGGGGATACGCAGTATTTT.

The chain employs TRBV30 and TRBJ2-1, with 12 positions matching TRBD2. Germline assignment: CDR1 GTSNPN and CDR2 SVGIG (reference sequence). With 0 bases clipped from V and 8 bases from J, the junction kept 5 bases outside the gene matches. This CDR3 has 15 residues. For the CDR3, the DNA is TGTGCCTGGAGTGTACGACTAGCGGGGGTAGATGAGCAGTTCTTC. Translation gives CAWSVRLAGVDEQFF.

This clone was seen a single time. The chain employs TRBV5-8 and TRBJ2-2; no definite D call. V gave up 0 bases and J gave up 8 bases, with 5 bases separating them. Germline V CDR1 and CDR2: SGHTS, YDEGEE. This CDR3 region has 12 residues. In DNA, the CDR3 is TGTGCCAGCAGCTTGGTGAGGGGGGAGCTGTTTTTT. This translates into CASSLVRGELFF.

V gene TRBV9 combines with J gene TRBJ2-7; D may correspond to TRBD1 or TRBD2 (5 bases each). The CDR3 runs to 14 residues. Trimming removed 4 bases at V and 7 bases at J, with 18 bases between. CDR1 SGDLS and CDR2 YYNGEE come from the germline V gene. CDR3 loop: CASSSSAGTGEQYF. The CDR3 DNA is TGTGCCAGCAGCTCGAGTGCAGGGACGGGGGAGCAGTACTTC.

Only one count was recorded for this clone. The gene calls are TRBV5-4 and TRBJ2-3; D is unresolved. Per the germline V gene, CDR1 is SGHNT and CDR2 is YYREEE (reference sequence). The CDR3 is made up of 16 amino acids. Trimming removed 1 base from V and 2 bases from J, with 14 bases in between. Here the CDR3 DNA reads TGTGCCAGCAGCTTGAGGTTGGGCGGTTCCACAGATACGCAGTATTTT. Residues: CASSLRLGGSTDTQYF. Looking up the rest from reference TRBV5-4 and TRBJ2-3 gives the full variable domain: ETGVTQSPTHLIKTRGQQVTLRCSSQSGHNTVSWYQQALGQGPQFIFQYYREEENGRGNFPPRFSGLQFPNYSSELNVNALELDDSALYLCASSLRLGGSTDTQYFGPGTRLTVL.

Of note for this clone: Distinct nucleotide sequences in the sample also encode this CDR3. The chain links TRBV5-1 to TRBJ2-1; 8 bases match TRBD2. V was pared by 2 bases and J by 7 bases, with 5 bases of the junction left unmatched. Germline-derived CDR1 and CDR2 are SGHRS and YFSETQ. There are 14 residues in the CDR3. The CDR3 loop reads CASSFGREGNEQFF. CDR3 in DNA: TGCGCCAGCAGCTTCGGCCGGGAGGGGAATGAGCAGTTCTTC.

As regards this clone: Other DNA sequences in this sample translate to the same CDR3. The gene calls are TRBV18 and TRBJ2-3; 11 bases map to TRBD2. This CDR3 has 15 residues. After removal of 4 bases from V and 6 bases from J, the junction contained 6 bases not matched to a gene. Germline loops: CDR1 KGHSH, CDR2 LQKENI. In nucleotides, the CDR3 is TGTGCCAGCTCACTAGCGGGAGGGCCGGGGGATACGCAGTATTTT. Protein sequence: CASSLAGGPGDTQYF.

V is TRBV4-2 and J is TRBJ2-2; no definite D call. In germline, CDR1 is LGHNA, CDR2 YNFKEQ. V lost 8 bases and J 2 bases, leaving 15 bases between the germline ends. This CDR3 has 15 residues. The DNA for the CDR3 is TGTGCCAGCTCCCCGCCAAGTCCAAACACCGGGGAGCTGTTTTTT. Its protein product is CASSPPSPNTGELFF.